This entry features one TCR beta chain sequence. Its specificity is not known. The CDR3 is 16 amino acids. The germline V gene encodes CDR1 SNHLY and CDR2 FYNNEI. Trimming shortened V by 6 bases and J by 3 bases, and 17 bases separated the two germline ends. The data were obtained in a study of response to subunit inactivated influenza vaccine. Study findings and constraints: Authors proposed each seasonal influenza vaccination draws in few new T cells.

MiXCR, run by TCRdb on the RT-PCR reads, gives a single entry per CDR3 protein. This table holds 250,000 to 350,000 distinct CDR3 sequences, over 20% found once. The chain recombines TRBV2 with TRBJ1-4, with D possibly TRBD1 on 5 matching bases. This TCR was recovered from a man aged 45 to 75 who received an inactivated influenza vaccine. The sample was PBMCs from blood, taken about 20 months after vaccination. The chain's CDR3 is CASRALRDGANEKLFF. The CDR3 coding sequence is TGTGCCAGCAGGGCCCTCCGGGACGGCGCTAATGAAAAACTGTTTTTT.